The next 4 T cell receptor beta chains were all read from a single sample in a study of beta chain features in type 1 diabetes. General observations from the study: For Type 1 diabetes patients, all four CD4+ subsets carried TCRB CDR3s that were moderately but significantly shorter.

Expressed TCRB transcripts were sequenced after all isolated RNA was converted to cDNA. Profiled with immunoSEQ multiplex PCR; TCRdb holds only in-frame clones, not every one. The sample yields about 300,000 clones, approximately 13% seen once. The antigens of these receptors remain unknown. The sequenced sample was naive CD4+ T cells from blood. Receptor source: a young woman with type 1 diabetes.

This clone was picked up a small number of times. The CDR3 loop is CASSPRTALQETQYF. CDR3 in DNA: TGTGCCAGCAGCCCTCGGACAGCGCTCCAAGAGACCCAGTACTTC. This sequence joins TRBV7-2 and TRBJ2-5, with a weak D call TRBD1 (6 bases). The V gene lost 5 bases and the J gene lost 1 base, with 14 bases spanning the gap. Germline assignment: CDR1 SGHTA and CDR2 FQGNSA. The CDR3 extends over 15 amino acids.

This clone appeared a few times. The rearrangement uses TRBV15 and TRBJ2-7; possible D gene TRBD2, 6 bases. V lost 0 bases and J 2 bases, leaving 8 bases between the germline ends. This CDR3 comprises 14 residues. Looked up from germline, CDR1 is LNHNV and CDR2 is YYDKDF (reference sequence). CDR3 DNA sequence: TGTGCCACCAGCAGAGATAGACTAGCCTACGAGCAGTACGTC. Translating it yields CATSRDRLAYEQYV.

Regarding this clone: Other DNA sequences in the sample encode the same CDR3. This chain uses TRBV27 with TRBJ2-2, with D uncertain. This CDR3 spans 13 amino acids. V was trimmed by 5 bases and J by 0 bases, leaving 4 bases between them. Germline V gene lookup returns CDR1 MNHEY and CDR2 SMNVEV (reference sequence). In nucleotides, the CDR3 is TGTGCCAGCAGTCCGGCGAACACCGGGGAGCTGTTTTTT. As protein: CASSPANTGELFF.

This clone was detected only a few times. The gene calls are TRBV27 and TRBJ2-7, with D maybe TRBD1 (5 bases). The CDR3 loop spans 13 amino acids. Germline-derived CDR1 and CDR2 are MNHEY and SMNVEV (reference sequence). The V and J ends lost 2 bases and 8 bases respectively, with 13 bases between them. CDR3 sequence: CASSLRVGAQQYF. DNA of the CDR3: TGTGCCAGCAGTTTAAGGGTAGGGGCTCAGCAGTACTTC.